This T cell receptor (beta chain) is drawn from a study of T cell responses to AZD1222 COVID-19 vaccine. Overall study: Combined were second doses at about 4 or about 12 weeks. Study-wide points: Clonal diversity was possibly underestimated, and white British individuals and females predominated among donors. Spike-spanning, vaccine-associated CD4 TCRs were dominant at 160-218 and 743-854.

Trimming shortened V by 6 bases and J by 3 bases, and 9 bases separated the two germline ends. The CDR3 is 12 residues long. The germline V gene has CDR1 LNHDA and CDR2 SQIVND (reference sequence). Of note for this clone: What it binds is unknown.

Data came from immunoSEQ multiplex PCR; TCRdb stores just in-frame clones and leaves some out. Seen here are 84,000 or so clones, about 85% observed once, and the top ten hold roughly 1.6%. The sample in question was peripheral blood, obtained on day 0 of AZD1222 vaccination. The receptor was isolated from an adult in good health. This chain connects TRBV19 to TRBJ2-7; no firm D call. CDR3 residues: CASSPGRYEQYF. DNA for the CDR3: TGTGCCAGTAGCCCCGGGCGCTACGAGCAGTACTTC.